The rows below give T cell receptor beta chains drawn from one sample of a study of cytomegalovirus exposure and HLA in healthy donors. TCRdb keeps only in-frame clones here, not all; method: immunoSEQ multiplex PCR. This sample has about 130,000 clones, with around 81% found just once. The sample consisted of PBMCs. Receptors originate from a man between 18 and 29 years old in good health and CMV-seronegative. Each CDR3 is given with its conserved first and last residue. Fields, in order: D gene, V gene, clone size, J gene, CDR3 DNA, CDR3 protein. The D gene is left open where the match is weak. Size is stated for part of the rows, as once, few or many counts, or as a class when the clone is expanded.

-	TRBV6-5	-	TRBJ1-5	TGTGCCAGCAGTTACCGGGGGAACCAGCCCCAGCATTTT	CASSYRGNQPQHF
TRBD1	TRBV14	few	TRBJ2-3	TGTGCCAGCAGCCAATCCGGGACAGCGGGCACAGATACGCAGTATTTT	CASSQSGTAGTDTQYF
TRBD2	TRBV4-1	-	TRBJ2-2	TGCGCCAGCAGCCAAGATCCGGGGGGTAGGGGCACCGGGGAGCTGTTTTTT	CASSQDPGGRGTGELFF
-	TRBV6-1	-	TRBJ1-2	TGTGCCAGCAGTGATCACGGCTATGGCTACACCTTC	CASSDHGYGYTF
-	TRBV6-5	-	TRBJ2-7	TGTGCCAGCAGTAGACAGCCCCTCTACGAGCAGTACTTC	CASSRQPLYEQYF
TRBD1	TRBV19	few	TRBJ1-2	TGTGCCAGTAGTGCGACAGGGGGCGTTCGAGGCTACACCTTC	CASSATGGVRGYTF
TRBD1	TRBV6-1	-	TRBJ1-1	TGTGCCAGCAGGATCGGGACAGACACTGAAGCTTTCTTT	CASRIGTDTEAFF
-	TRBV7-2	-	TRBJ2-7	TGTGCCAGCAGCCACCTCCTTAGCGGTACTTTAAACGAGCAGTACTTC	CASSHLLSGTLNEQYF
-	TRBV27	-	TRBJ2-5	TGTGCCAGCAGTTTATCAAGAGTTCTGGAGGCCCAGTACTTC	CASSLSRVLEAQYF
TRBD2	TRBV29-1	-	TRBJ2-2	TGCAGCGTTGAAGGGGCGGGGGTGAACACCGGGGAGCTGTTTTTT	CSVEGAGVNTGELFF
TRBD2	TRBV5-4	-	TRBJ2-2	TGTGCCAGTAGACTAGCGGGGGGCCGGAACACCGGGGAGCTGTTTTTT	CASRLAGGRNTGELFF
-	TRBV4-1	-	TRBJ1-3	TGCGCCAGCAGCCAAGGCCCCGGAGGCTCCGGAAACACCATATATTTT	CASSQGPGGSGNTIYF
TRBD1	TRBV30	-	TRBJ2-7	TGTGCCTCGAGACAGGGCTCCTACGAGCAGTACTTC	CASRQGSYEQYF
-	TRBV6-5	-	TRBJ1-2	TGTGCCAGCAGTCCCCGCCTTCGCCAGAACTATGGCTACACCTTC	CASSPRLRQNYGYTF
-	TRBV27	-	TRBJ1-1	TGTGCCAGCAGGGTAGGGCAGGGCGTCGGCACTGAAGCTTTCTTT	CASRVGQGVGTEAFF
TRBD2	TRBV11-2	-	TRBJ2-1	TGTGCCAGCAGGGTAGCGGGGCAGAATGAGCAGTTCTTC	CASRVAGQNEQFF
TRBD1	TRBV7-2	-	TRBJ1-5	TGTGCCAGCAGCTACCACAGGGGTCGCGATCAGCCCCAGCATTTT	CASSYHRGRDQPQHF
-	TRBV6-5	-	TRBJ2-3	TGTGCCAGCAGTTCGGTGGGAGCCACAGATACGCAGTATTTT	CASSSVGATDTQYF